These T cell receptor beta chains were read from a single sample in a study of CD8 T cells in acute hepatitis C reinfection. Repertoires were generated with immunoSEQ multiplex PCR, while TCRdb's copy carries only in-frame clones and drops some. Of 150 to 200 clones in the sample, roughly 55% were seen once. Here the sequenced sample was HCV NS3-1073 tetramer-sorted CD8+ T cells from PBMCs, taken at follow-up. All receptors derive from a woman in her 30s who spontaneously cleared hepatitis C infection. Each CDR3 is given with its conserved first and last residue. D genes are given only for firm matches. The size field is filled for only some rows; it gives once, few, many or a size class.

CDR3 DNA: TGTGCCAGCAGCCCCGAGACGGGGGCCGAAGCTTTCTTT; CDR3 protein: CASSPETGAEAFF; D gene: NA; J gene: TRBJ1-1; V gene: TRBV4-2; clone size: NA
CDR3 DNA: TGTGCCTGGAGTGCCCCACAGGGGGCGAAGACTGAAGCTTTCTTT; CDR3 protein: CAWSAPQGAKTEAFF; D gene: TRBD1; J gene: TRBJ1-1; V gene: TRBV30; clone size: NA
CDR3 DNA: TGCGCCAGCAGCCAAGAAATCCCGGGACAGGGGCTGGGTGAGCAGTTCTTC; CDR3 protein: CASSQEIPGQGLGEQFF; D gene: TRBD1; J gene: TRBJ2-1; V gene: TRBV4-3; clone size: NA
CDR3 DNA: TGTGCCAGCAGCCAAGAGATGGCCGCGGGGGGGGGTGACGAGCAGTACTTC; CDR3 protein: CASSQEMAAGGGDEQYF; D gene: TRBD2; J gene: TRBJ2-7; V gene: TRBV4-2; clone size: NA
CDR3 DNA: TGTGCCAGCAGCGACTCAGGGGGCACTGAAGCTTTCTTT; CDR3 protein: CASSDSGGTEAFF; D gene: TRBD1; J gene: TRBJ1-1; V gene: TRBV9; clone size: hyperexpanded
CDR3 DNA: TGCGCCAGCTGGTCGCCGGGACAGGGTCCCCAACAGCAGTACTTC; CDR3 protein: CASWSPGQGPQQQYF; D gene: TRBD1; J gene: TRBJ2-7; V gene: TRBV5-1; clone size: few
CDR3 DNA: TGCGCCAGCAGCCAAGAGGTAGGGTCTAGCTCCTACGAGCAGTACTTC; CDR3 protein: CASSQEVGSSSYEQYF; D gene: NA; J gene: TRBJ2-7; V gene: TRBV4-3; clone size: NA
CDR3 DNA: TGTGCCAGCCCAAATTCAACTAGCCTAACTACAGATACGCAGTATTTT; CDR3 protein: CASPNSTSLTTDTQYF; D gene: NA; J gene: TRBJ2-3; V gene: TRBV27; clone size: NA
CDR3 DNA: TGTGCCAGCAGCTCGAAGGGACTAGCGGGTAACACCGGGGAGCTGTTTTTT; CDR3 protein: CASSSKGLAGNTGELFF; D gene: TRBD2; J gene: TRBJ2-2; V gene: TRBV7-6; clone size: hyperexpanded
CDR3 DNA: TGTGCCAGCAGCCAAGAGTTGAACACTGAAGCTTTCTTT; CDR3 protein: CASSQELNTEAFF; D gene: NA; J gene: TRBJ1-1; V gene: TRBV5-4; clone size: NA
CDR3 DNA: TGTGCCAGCAGCCGAGAACCAAGCGGAGAGAACACCGGGGAGCTGTTTTTT; CDR3 protein: CASSREPSGENTGELFF; D gene: NA; J gene: TRBJ2-2; V gene: TRBV4-2; clone size: NA
CDR3 DNA: TGTGCCAGCAGCTCTTTTAGCGGGAAGGGATACACAGATACGCAGTATTTT; CDR3 protein: CASSSFSGKGYTDTQYF; D gene: TRBD2; J gene: TRBJ2-3; V gene: TRBV7-2; clone size: NA
CDR3 DNA: TGTGCCAGCAGCTTAGCGGGAGGGCCCCACGAGCAGTACTTC; CDR3 protein: CASSLAGGPHEQYF; D gene: TRBD2; J gene: TRBJ2-7; V gene: TRBV7-2; clone size: NA
CDR3 DNA: TGTGCCAGTGGGACAGGGGTAGACCAAGAGACCCAGTACTTC; CDR3 protein: CASGTGVDQETQYF; D gene: TRBD1; J gene: TRBJ2-5; V gene: TRBV19; clone size: NA
CDR3 DNA: TGTGCCAGCAGTTTTTTTAGCGGGAGGTGGGGCACAGATACGCAGTATTTT; CDR3 protein: CASSFFSGRWGTDTQYF; D gene: TRBD2; J gene: TRBJ2-3; V gene: TRBV28; clone size: NA
CDR3 DNA: TGTGCCAGCAGCCAAGAATTGGGGAGTTGGGGCGAGCAGTACTTC; CDR3 protein: CASSQELGSWGEQYF; D gene: NA; J gene: TRBJ2-7; V gene: TRBV4-2; clone size: few
CDR3 DNA: TGTGCCAGCAGCTTGTCTGTGGGGCTGGTAGCGGGGAAACTAACGCAGTATTTT; CDR3 protein: CASSLSVGLVAGKLTQYF; D gene: TRBD2; J gene: TRBJ2-3; V gene: TRBV5-8; clone size: NA
CDR3 DNA: TGTGCCAGCAGTGAAAGTCTCATAGGAGACATCGACACCGGGGAGCTGTTTTTT; CDR3 protein: CASSESLIGDIDTGELFF; D gene: NA; J gene: TRBJ2-2; V gene: TRBV21-1; clone size: NA
CDR3 DNA: TGTGCCAGCAGTAGAGAGCGGGAGGGCTCCTACAATGAGCAGTTCTTC; CDR3 protein: CASSREREGSYNEQFF; D gene: TRBD2; J gene: TRBJ2-1; V gene: TRBV27; clone size: NA
CDR3 DNA: TGTGCCAGCAGTTTCGGACAGGGAAACATTCAGTACTTC; CDR3 protein: CASSFGQGNIQYF; D gene: TRBD1; J gene: TRBJ2-4; V gene: TRBV28; clone size: NA
CDR3 DNA: TGTGCCAGTAGTCTGCCACTGACATCACAAAGTCGGGCCAACGTCCTGACTTTC; CDR3 protein: CASSLPLTSQSRANVLTF; D gene: NA; J gene: TRBJ2-6; V gene: TRBV19; clone size: NA
CDR3 DNA: TGTGCCAGCAGCTCCCCGGGACAGGGTGACGAGCAGTACTTC; CDR3 protein: CASSSPGQGDEQYF; D gene: TRBD1; J gene: TRBJ2-7; V gene: TRBV7-1; clone size: NA
CDR3 DNA: TGCGCCAGCAGCCAAGAAATAGCGGGGGGGAATGAGCAGTTCTTC; CDR3 protein: CASSQEIAGGNEQFF; D gene: TRBD2; J gene: TRBJ2-1; V gene: TRBV4-3; clone size: NA
CDR3 DNA: TGTGCCAGCTCATCTCCGGGGGGGGTTTTTATGAACACTGAAGCTTTCTTT; CDR3 protein: CASSSPGGVFMNTEAFF; D gene: NA; J gene: TRBJ1-1; V gene: TRBV28; clone size: NA
CDR3 DNA: TGTGCCAGTAGTATCCCGGGACTAGGATGGGAGACCCAGTACTTC; CDR3 protein: CASSIPGLGWETQYF; D gene: TRBD2; J gene: TRBJ2-5; V gene: TRBV19; clone size: hyperexpanded
CDR3 DNA: TGTGCCATCGGACAGGTAGCGGGAGAAGGAAGGCAGGCCTACGAGCAGTACTTC; CDR3 protein: CAIGQVAGEGRQAYEQYF; D gene: TRBD2; J gene: TRBJ2-7; V gene: TRBV10-3; clone size: NA
CDR3 DNA: TGTGCCAGCACGACAGGGGCCGCCACTGAAGCTTTCTTT; CDR3 protein: CASTTGAATEAFF; D gene: TRBD1; J gene: TRBJ1-1; V gene: TRBV5-6; clone size: large
CDR3 DNA: TGTGCCAGCAGTGAAAAGCGTTCCGATACAAAGTCGGGCCAACGTCCTACTTTC; CDR3 protein: CASSEKRSDTKSGQRPTF; D gene: NA; J gene: TRBJ2-6; V gene: TRBV2; clone size: NA
CDR3 DNA: TGTGCCAGCTCCTCCTCCATCGGCAGGGAGTCTGGGGCCAACGTCCTGACTTTC; CDR3 protein: CASSSSIGRESGANVLTF; D gene: NA; J gene: TRBJ2-6; V gene: TRBV28; clone size: few
CDR3 DNA: TGTGCCAGTGGGACAGGGACTACCGGGGAGCTGTTTTTT; CDR3 protein: CASGTGTTGELFF; D gene: TRBD1; J gene: TRBJ2-2; V gene: TRBV5-6; clone size: few
CDR3 DNA: TGTGCCAGCAGTGGTTCGATCTTGACACAAAGTCGGGCCAACGTCCTGACTTTC; CDR3 protein: CASSGSILTQSRANVLTF; D gene: NA; J gene: TRBJ2-6; V gene: TRBV28; clone size: NA
CDR3 DNA: TGCGCCAGCAGCCAAGAAATAGCGGGAGGAAATGAGCAGTTCTTC; CDR3 protein: CASSQEIAGGNEQFF; D gene: TRBD2; J gene: TRBJ2-1; V gene: TRBV4-3; clone size: NA
CDR3 DNA: TGTGCCAGCAGTTTCCTTATGGTTAGCGGGAGGCCCCAGGGGGTGGACCAGTACTTC; CDR3 protein: CASSFLMVSGRPQGVDQYF; D gene: TRBD2; J gene: TRBJ2-5; V gene: TRBV28; clone size: NA
CDR3 DNA: TGTGCCAGCAGCCAAGAGGCGAACACTGAAGCTTTCTTT; CDR3 protein: CASSQEANTEAFF; D gene: NA; J gene: TRBJ1-1; V gene: TRBV7-2; clone size: NA
CDR3 DNA: TGCACCAGCAGCCAAGAAAGAGCGGGAGGGCCCCAAGAGACCCAGTACTTC; CDR3 protein: CTSSQERAGGPQETQYF; D gene: NA; J gene: TRBJ2-5; V gene: TRBV1; clone size: NA
CDR3 DNA: TGTGCCAGCAGGGCCGGGACCCACTACGAGCAGTACTTC; CDR3 protein: CASRAGTHYEQYF; D gene: NA; J gene: TRBJ2-7; V gene: TRBV5-6; clone size: NA
CDR3 DNA: TGTGCCAGCAGCCAAGAGGCAAGTACTGAAGCTTTCTTT; CDR3 protein: CASSQEASTEAFF; D gene: NA; J gene: TRBJ1-1; V gene: TRBV4-2; clone size: hyperexpanded
CDR3 DNA: TGTGCCAGCAGTTCTCCGGGACAGATTATGACGACTGAAGCTTTCTTT; CDR3 protein: CASSSPGQIMTTEAFF; D gene: TRBD1; J gene: TRBJ1-1; V gene: TRBV28; clone size: NA
CDR3 DNA: TGTGCCTGGGGTGGACCGCTCTCTGGAAACACCATATATTTT; CDR3 protein: CAWGGPLSGNTIYF; D gene: NA; J gene: TRBJ1-3; V gene: TRBV30; clone size: NA
CDR3 DNA: TGTGCCTGGAGGCTGGGGGGACAGGGAGGTGATGGCTACACCTTC; CDR3 protein: CAWRLGGQGGDGYTF; D gene: TRBD1; J gene: TRBJ1-2; V gene: TRBV30; clone size: NA